Shown below are 28 T cell receptor beta chains from a single sample sequenced in a study of blood T cells in healthy people across ages. Together with a sample-barcoded 5' primer, a J-beta primer mix was included in a second PCR lasting about 7 to 12 cycles. TCRdb independently ran MiXCR on the 5' RACE reads; one entry per CDR3 protein. Here the sample spans hundreds of thousands of distinct CDR3 sequences, roughly 56% being singletons. The specimen sequenced was blood. All receptors derive from a man in his forties or fifties in good health.

The rearrangement links TRBV29-1 to TRBJ1-2, with D uncertain. V was shortened by 4 bases and J by 0 bases, with 9 bases between the two germline ends. Germline CDR1 SQVTM, CDR2 ANQGSEA. The CDR3 has 13 residues. The CDR3 region has the DNA TGCAGCGTTGGGCACAGAACTAACTATGGCTACACCTTC. Translated, it gives CSVGHRTNYGYTF.

Points on this clonotype: Possible read error: a much larger clone is one base away. J is TRBJ2-1 and V is TRBV5-1; TRBD2 is a possible D gene (5 bases). The V end was cut by 0 bases, the J end by 5 bases, with 15 bases between. Germline assignment: CDR1 SGHRS and CDR2 YFSETQ. The CDR3 is 16 residues long. In DNA, the CDR3 is TGCGCCAGCAGCTTGGACCGCGGGCGGCACGACAATGAGCAGTTCTTC. Translation: CASSLDRGRHDNEQFF.

The chain uses TRBV3-1 and TRBJ2-1; unclear D gene. This CDR3 region has 13 residues. V shed 7 bases and J shed 9 bases, with 16 bases lying between them. CDR1 is LGHDT, CDR2 YNNKEL, per germline (reference sequence). Here the CDR3 reads CASISRSDAEQFF. CDR3 in DNA: TGTGCCAGCATCTCAAGAAGCGATGCTGAGCAGTTCTTC.

The rearrangement links TRBV10-3 to TRBJ2-7; 13 bases align to TRBD2. The V gene end was trimmed by 10 bases and the J gene end by 4 bases; junction bases not matched to a gene: 10. Germline loops: CDR1 ENHRY, CDR2 SYGVKD. CDR3 length equals 15 residues. The CDR3 nucleotides are TGTGCCACTCAGAAACCGGGACTAGCGGGATACGAGCAGTACTTC. It encodes CATQKPGLAGYEQYF.

The chain has TRBV20-1 and TRBJ2-7; 8 bases are shared with TRBD2. In germline, CDR1 is DFQATT, CDR2 SNEGSKA (reference sequence). Unmatched junction bases numbered 21, after V lost 5 bases and J lost 6 bases. CDR3 length: 17 residues. Here the CDR3 DNA reads TGCAGTGCTGGGGGGGGGACTAGTGGGGACGGATTAAGCGAGCAGTACTTC. Encoded protein: CSAGGGTSGDGLSEQYF.

This chain links TRBV7-9 with TRBJ1-5; the D is unclear. Trimming cost V 1 base and J 7 bases, with 14 bases left between them. This CDR3 has 15 residues. The germline CDR1 and CDR2 sequences are SEHNR and FQNEAQ (reference sequence). CDR3: CASSLGGGYGQPQHF. The CDR3 bases are TGTGCCAGCAGCTTAGGGGGAGGGTATGGGCAGCCCCAGCATTTT.

The V gene is TRBV11-2, the J gene TRBJ2-3, with 7 bases that match TRBD1. V lost 5 bases to trimming and J lost 7 bases; unmatched junction nucleotides: 12. The CDR3 is made up of 15 amino acids. Germline V lookup: CDR1 SGHAT, CDR2 FQNNGV. DNA for the CDR3: TGTGCCAGCAGCGTGGACAGGAGTATTTTATATACGCAGTATTTT. This translates into CASSVDRSILYTQYF.

This clonotype came up once. The chain employs TRBV30 and TRBJ1-1, with a possible D match to TRBD1 (5 bases). Germline V gives CDR1 GTSNPN, CDR2 SVGIG (reference sequence). V was pared by 0 bases and J by 5 bases, with 10 bases between. This CDR3 contains 13 residues. CDR3 bases: TGTGCCTGGAGTGTAGTCAGGGTGACTGAAGCTTTCTTT. As protein: CAWSVVRVTEAFF.

This clonotype was seen a handful of times. The chain combines TRBV28 with TRBJ2-5; TRBD1 is a possible D gene (5 bases). Germline values: CDR1 MDHEN, CDR2 SYDVKM. The CDR3 has 16 amino acids. Trimming removed 3 bases at V and 1 base at J, with 15 bases between. CDR3 protein: CASSLGQGGFQETQYF. The CDR3 region has the DNA TGTGCCAGCAGTTTGGGGCAGGGTGGCTTCCAAGAGACCCAGTACTTC.

The chain combines TRBV28 with TRBJ2-7; D is uncertain. The CDR3 is made up of 13 amino acids. Trimming removed 2 bases from V and 2 bases from J, with 7 bases in between. Germline V lookup: CDR1 MDHEN, CDR2 SYDVKM. CDR3 protein: CASSLSLAYEQYF. The CDR3, as DNA: TGTGCCAGCAGTTTAAGCCTTGCCTACGAGCAGTACTTC.

The chain couples TRBV12-3 or TRBV12-4 to TRBJ2-7; 9 bases line up with TRBD1. The V segment lost 5 bases and the J segment 5 bases; nucleotides outside the gene matches: 7. The CDR3 extends over 14 amino acids. CDR3 amino acids: CASSLGRTGDEQYF. CDR3 DNA: TGTGCCAGCAGTCTAGGGAGGACAGGGGACGAGCAGTACTTC.

The chain carries TRBV5-1 and TRBJ2-3; either TRBD1 or TRBD2 may supply D (5 bases each). The CDR3 has 17 amino acids. Looked up from germline, CDR1 is SGHRS and CDR2 is YFSETQ. V was shortened by 5 bases and J by 6 bases, with 25 bases between the two germline ends. CDR3 amino acids: CASSSLPTRDRGDTQYF. CDR3 DNA: TGCGCCAGCAGTTCTCTCCCAACAAGGGACCGGGGTGATACGCAGTATTTT. Together with reference TRBV5-1 and TRBJ2-3, the CDR3 gives the full variable domain: KAGVTQTPRYLIKTRGQQVTLSCSPISGHRSVSWYQQTPGQGLQFLFEYFSETQRNKGNFPGRFSGRQFSNSRSEMNVSTLELGDSALYLCASSSLPTRDRGDTQYFGPGTRLTVL.

This chain joins TRBV6-6 and TRBJ2-3; no clear D gene. V was cut by 6 bases and J by 5 bases, with 9 bases left in between. The CDR3 extends over 12 amino acids. CDR1 MNHNY and CDR2 SVGAGI come from the germline V gene (reference sequence). The CDR3 sequence is CASSLWVDTQYF. The CDR3 nucleotides read TGTGCCAGCAGCCTTTGGGTAGATACGCAGTATTTT.

This chain links TRBV20-1 with TRBJ2-5; 11 nucleotides agree with TRBD2. J lost 2 bases, V lost 4 bases, and 3 bases had no gene match. The CDR3 is 14 amino acids. Germline values: CDR1 DFQATT, CDR2 SNEGSKA (reference sequence). CDR3 sequence reads: CSAKASGGQETQYF. For the CDR3, the DNA is TGCAGTGCTAAAGCTAGCGGGGGGCAAGAGACCCAGTACTTC.

The chain recombines TRBV12-3 or TRBV12-4 with TRBJ2-4; D possibly corresponds to TRBD2 (7 bases). The J call could be wrong; TRBJ2-5 is a better fit for the DNA end. CDR3 length: 17 amino acids. The CDR3 spells CASSSTNRGASKETQYF. CDR3 coding DNA: TGTGCCAGCAGTTCGACAAATCGGGGGGCGAGTAAAGAGACCCAGTACTTC.

This chain connects TRBV4-3 to TRBJ2-1, with D possibly matching TRBD2 (5 bases). The CDR3 extends over 23 amino acids. CDR1 is LGHNA and CDR2 is YSLEER in the germline V gene. V lost 3 bases and J 0 bases, leaving 33 bases between the germline ends. In nucleotides, the CDR3 is TGCGCCAGCAGCCAGCTTATTAAGACAAGCGGAACCCTTGGGCTAAGCTCCTACAATGAGCAGTTCTTC. Protein product: CASSQLIKTSGTLGLSSYNEQFF.

The chain joins TRBV2 to TRBJ1-5, with 8 bases aligning to TRBD1. Per the germline V gene, CDR1 is SNHLY and CDR2 is FYNNEI. J lost 5 bases, V lost 3 bases, and 6 bases had no gene match. The CDR3 is made up of 15 amino acids. The CDR3 protein is CASSDPGGGDQPQHF. The CDR3 nucleotides read TGTGCCAGCAGTGACCCAGGGGGCGGGGATCAGCCCCAGCATTTT.

The sample holds a few counts of this clonotype. V and J are TRBV7-9 and TRBJ2-3; D remains ambiguous. This CDR3 contains 14 residues. Trimming pared 2 bases from V and 4 bases from J, leaving 10 bases between. In germline, CDR1 is SEHNR, CDR2 FQNEAQ (reference sequence). CDR3 DNA: TGTGCCAGCAGCTTAAAGTTGGGCCCAGATACGCAGTATTTT. Translated: CASSLKLGPDTQYF.

The V call is TRBV9, the J call TRBJ1-4, with unresolved D. This CDR3 contains 13 residues. V was shortened by 3 bases and J by 11 bases, with 14 bases between the two germline ends. Germline assignment: CDR1 SGDLS and CDR2 YYNGEE. The CDR3: CASSDTPGEKLFF. The CDR3 DNA follows: TGTGCCAGCAGCGATACTCCTGGGGAGAAACTGTTTTTT. Drawing the rest from reference TRBV9 and TRBJ1-4, the complete variable domain is DSGVTQTPKHLITATGQRVTLRCSPRSGDLSVYWYQQSLDQGLQFLIQYYNGEERAKGNILERFSAQQFPDLHSELNLSSLELGDSALYFCASSDTPGEKLFFGSGTQLSVL.

V and J are TRBV7-2 and TRBJ1-1; tentatively, D is TRBD1 (6 bases). The germline CDR1 and CDR2 sequences are SGHTA and FQGNSA. CDR3 length: 13 amino acids. V was trimmed by 0 bases and J by 6 bases, leaving 8 bases between them. This chain's CDR3 is CASSLAQGSEAFF. CDR3 in DNA: TGTGCCAGCAGCTTAGCCCAGGGGTCTGAAGCTTTCTTT.

This clonotype was observed a few times. This chain links TRBV7-2 with TRBJ2-5; D remains unclear. The closer fit of TRBJ2-7 to the DNA end suggests the J call may be wrong. From germline, CDR1 is SGHTA and CDR2 FQGNSA. The CDR3 is 11 amino acids. CDR3 DNA: TGTGCCAGCAGCTTAAAATTCGAGCAGTACTTC. It is translated as CASSLKFEQYF.

The chain links TRBV7-2 to TRBJ2-1; TRBD2 might be the D (6 bases). CDR1 SGHTA and CDR2 FQGNSA come from the germline V gene. Trimming removed 5 bases from V and 10 bases from J, with 18 bases in between. CDR3 length: 14 amino acids. This CDR3 is CASSPGDLVREQFF. In DNA, the CDR3 is TGTGCCAGCAGCCCGGGGGACCTGGTGAGGGAGCAGTTCTTC.

This chain joins TRBV11-1 and TRBJ1-1, with TRBD1 identical over 8 bases. CDR3 length: 16 amino acids. The germline gives CDR1 SGHAT, CDR2 FQDESV (reference sequence). Unmatched junction bases numbered 8, after V lost 5 bases and J lost 0 bases. The CDR3: CASSRRDRTVNTEAFF. The DNA of the CDR3 is TGTGCCAGCAGCCGTAGGGACAGGACGGTGAACACTGAAGCTTTCTTT.

CDR3 loop: CASNRPWFRPQSSYNEQFF. DNA for the CDR3: TGTGCCAGCAACAGGCCGTGGTTCCGGCCCCAGAGCTCCTACAATGAGCAGTTCTTC. The chain has TRBV6-2 or TRBV6-3 and TRBJ2-1, with D perhaps matching TRBD1 (5 bases). Germline assignment: CDR1 MNHEY and CDR2 SVGEGT. V gave up 7 bases and J gave up 0 bases, with 25 bases separating them. This CDR3 has 19 residues.

This clonotype was counted ten times or more. The rearrangement uses TRBV10-2 and TRBJ2-7, with D maybe TRBD1 (5 bases). Germline values: CDR1 WSHSY, CDR2 SAAADI. V lost 6 bases and J lost 2, with 11 bases in between. The length of the CDR3 is 13 residues. The CDR3 is CASSRVDTYEQYF. CDR3 sequence (DNA): TGCGCCAGCAGCAGGGTGGATACCTACGAGCAGTACTTC.

The chain recombines TRBV29-1 with TRBJ2-1; 8 nucleotides agree with TRBD1. CDR1 and CDR2 from the germline V gene are SQVTM and ANQGSEA. J lost 6 bases, V lost 6 bases, and 4 bases had no gene match. The CDR3 is made up of 12 amino acids. Here the CDR3 DNA reads TGCAGCGTCCAGGGGGCGACCAATGAGCAGTTCTTC. Its translation is CSVQGATNEQFF.

The J gene is TRBJ2-3, the V gene TRBV7-2; 7 bases line up with TRBD1. There are 15 residues in the CDR3. Germline values: CDR1 SGHTA, CDR2 FQGNSA. Losses at the gene ends were 4 bases for V and 2 bases for J; bases not matched to a gene: 6. CDR3: CASSSQGRTTDTQYF. In nucleotides, the CDR3 is TGTGCCAGCAGCTCACAGGGGCGAACCACAGATACGCAGTATTTT.

This clonotype was detected a few times. The chain recombines TRBV25-1 with TRBJ2-5, with 11 bases fitting TRBD1. Trimming removed 8 bases from V and 2 bases from J; junction bases left unmatched: 10. CDR3 length: 16 amino acids. CDR1 MGHDK and CDR2 SYGVNS come from the germline V gene. CDR3 residues: CASASGTGGVQETQYF. CDR3 coding DNA: TGTGCCAGCGCCTCCGGGACAGGGGGAGTTCAAGAGACCCAGTACTTC. The full variable domain, with the rest looked up from reference TRBV25-1 and TRBJ2-5, is EADIYQTPRYLVIGTGKKITLECSQTMGHDKMYWYQQDPGMELHLIHYSYGVNSTEKGDLSSESTVSRIRTEHFPLTLESARPSHTSQYLCASASGTGGVQETQYFGPGTRLLVL.